The 29 T cell receptor beta chains listed next were all sequenced from one sample in a study of cytomegalovirus exposure and HLA in healthy donors. TCRdb's copy holds only in-frame clones and misses some; the assay was immunoSEQ multiplex PCR. The table has some 220,000 clones, about 89% seen once; the top ten hold more than 0.85%. Sequenced input: PBMCs. All receptors come from a woman younger than 30 in good health and CMV-seronegative.

The V and J genes are TRBV5-8 and TRBJ1-5, with a tentative D call TRBD1 (5 bases). CDR1 is SGHTS, CDR2 YDEGEE, per germline. Trimming took 2 bases from V and 6 from J, leaving 9 bases between them. There are 13 residues in the CDR3. This CDR3 is CASSLGASQPQHF. The CDR3 DNA reads TGTGCCAGCAGCTTAGGGGCTAGTCAGCCCCAGCATTTT.

In regard to this clone: Its ends do not fully match the called genes, so a read error is possible. The rearrangement uses TRBV7-7 and TRBJ2-5; TRBD1 or TRBD2 may be the D gene (5 bases each). The CDR3 is 14 residues long. Germline loops: CDR1 SSHAT, CDR2 FNYEAQ (reference sequence). The CDR3 is CASSLEGQGETQYF. DNA of the CDR3: TGTGCTAGCAGCTTAGAGGGCCAGGGAGAGACCCAGTACTTC.

The J gene is TRBJ2-7, the V gene TRBV5-6; 8 bases match TRBD2. The CDR3 is 15 residues long. Germline CDR1 and CDR2: SGHDT and YYEEEE. V was clipped by 0 bases and J by 2 bases; unmatched bases: 4. Here the CDR3 reads CASSLVAGPAYEQYF. The CDR3 bases are TGTGCCAGCAGCTTGGTAGCGGGACCAGCCTACGAGCAGTACTTC.

The chain uses TRBV27 and TRBJ1-1, with D uncertain. The V and J ends lost 2 bases and 3 bases respectively, with 10 bases between them. Germline CDR1 is MNHEY and CDR2 is SMNVEV (reference sequence). CDR3 length: 14 residues. The CDR3 loop is CASSLAAGDTEAFF. Written as DNA, the CDR3 is TGTGCCAGCAGTTTAGCGGCCGGGGACACTGAAGCTTTCTTT.

The chain links TRBV27 to TRBJ2-2, with D unclear. Trimming stripped 0 bases from V and 5 bases from J, with 4 bases between. The length of the CDR3 is 13 residues. Germline V CDR1 and CDR2: MNHEY, SMNVEV (reference sequence). The CDR3 reads CASSLSRTGELFF. The CDR3 bases are TGTGCCAGCAGTTTATCTCGGACCGGGGAGCTGTTTTTT.

V is TRBV10-3 and J is TRBJ2-1; 10 bases match TRBD2. From germline, CDR1 is ENHRY and CDR2 SYGVKD. The CDR3 length is 15 residues. After removal of 5 bases from V and 5 bases from J, the junction contained 6 bases not matched to a gene. This chain's CDR3 is CAISREREGDNEQFF. The CDR3 DNA sequence: TGTGCCATCAGTCGAGAGCGGGAGGGGGACAATGAGCAGTTCTTC.

DNA of the CDR3: TGCGCCAGCAGCTTGGTGGGACTATCGTACCAAGAGACCCAGTACTTC. Protein: CASSLVGLSYQETQYF. The chain recombines TRBV5-1 with TRBJ2-5, with 7 bases matching TRBD2. The CDR3 length is 16 residues. The germline CDR1 and CDR2 sequences are SGHRS and YFSETQ. V was pared by 0 bases and J by 0 bases, with 5 bases of the junction left unmatched.

V and J are TRBV11-2 and TRBJ2-3, with 11 bases fitting TRBD2. The junction had 11 bases not matched to a gene; V was cut back by 6 bases and J by 0 bases. The CDR3 has 18 amino acids. Germline V gene data show CDR1 as SGHAT and CDR2 as FQNNGV. The CDR3 DNA sequence: TGTGCCAGCAGGAAGACAACTAGCGGGAGTGAAAGCACAGATACGCAGTATTTT. This translates into CASRKTTSGSESTDTQYF. Full variable domain (remainder filled in from reference TRBV11-2 and TRBJ2-3): EAGVAQSPRYKIIEKRQSVAFWCNPISGHATLYWYQQILGQGPKLLIQFQNNGVVDDSQLPKDRFSAERLKGVDSTLKIQPAKLEDSAVYLCASRKTTSGSESTDTQYFGPGTRLTVL.

The V gene is TRBV12-5, the J gene TRBJ2-3; the D is unclear. Trimming cost V 2 bases and J 5 bases, with 5 bases left between them. This CDR3 spans 12 amino acids. Germline loops: CDR1 LGHNT, CDR2 FRNRAP. The CDR3 sequence is CASGLRGDTQYF. CDR3 bases: TGTGCTAGTGGTTTGAGAGGAGATACGCAGTATTTT.

The rearrangement uses TRBV27 and TRBJ2-5; perhaps TRBD1 as D (5 bases). V was clipped by 5 bases and J by 4 bases, with 17 bases between them. Germline CDR1 and CDR2: MNHEY and SMNVEV (reference sequence). The length of the CDR3 is 15 residues. The CDR3 bases are TGTGCCAGCAGTGACAGCCGATCGAGTATAGAGACCCAGTACTTC. It specifies CASSDSRSSIETQYF.

Concerning this clone: The same CDR3 arises from other DNA sequences in this sample as well. The chain carries TRBV6-5 and TRBJ1-3; TRBD1 matches 7 bases. CDR1 and CDR2 from the germline V gene are MNHEY and SVGAGI. J was trimmed by 4 bases and V by 0 bases; bases with no gene match: 0. This CDR3 region has 14 residues. The CDR3 here is CASSYSTGGNTIYF. The DNA of the CDR3 is TGTGCCAGCAGTTACTCGACAGGGGGAAACACCATATATTTT.

The chain carries TRBV5-1 and TRBJ2-1; TRBD2 might be the D (5 bases). Germline V gene sequence: CDR1 SGHRS, CDR2 YFSETQ. This CDR3 spans 14 amino acids. Trimming removed 6 bases at V and 2 bases at J, with 12 bases between. The CDR3 sequence is CASTSAGPYNEQFF. In nucleotides, the CDR3 is TGCGCCAGCACTTCGGCGGGCCCCTACAATGAGCAGTTCTTC.

Comment on this clone: Germline and junction disagree at one end, which may indicate a read error. V and J are TRBV5-1 and TRBJ2-3; D is perhaps TRBD2 (6 bases). The CDR3 is 13 residues long. CDR1 is SGHRS and CDR2 is YFSETQ in the germline V gene. The CDR3 DNA follows: TGCGCCAGCAGTTTGGAGAGGGGAGGCACGCAGTATTTT. Translating it yields CASSLERGGTQYF.

Here the CDR3 reads CASSQDWTGGGETQYF. In nucleotides, the CDR3 is TGTGCCAGCAGCCAAGATTGGACAGGGGGAGGGGAGACCCAGTACTTC. The gene calls are TRBV4-2 and TRBJ2-5; 10 nucleotides match TRBD1. Germline V gives CDR1 LGHNA, CDR2 YNFKEQ. This CDR3 region has 16 residues. The junction had 6 bases not matched to a gene; V was cut back by 0 bases and J by 5 bases.

This chain's CDR3 is CASSRGLAGVANEQFF. In DNA, the CDR3 is TGTGCCAGCAGCCGTGGACTAGCGGGAGTCGCGAATGAGCAGTTCTTC. J is TRBJ2-1 and V is TRBV7-9; TRBD2 aligns across 13 bases. Germline V gene lookup returns CDR1 SEHNR and CDR2 FQNEAQ (reference sequence). Losses at the gene ends were 5 bases for V and 7 bases for J; bases not matched to a gene: 8. The CDR3 totals 16 residues.

This chain joins TRBV10-2 and TRBJ2-7, with D perhaps matching TRBD1 or TRBD2 (5 bases each). Trimming left V 6 bases short and J 5 bases short, with 23 bases between. The germline CDR1 and CDR2 sequences are WSHSY and SAAADI. The CDR3 loop spans 16 amino acids. CDR3 DNA sequence: TGCGCCAGCAGGGAGGAGCAGGGTCCTTTTAACCACGAGCAGTACTTC. Encoded protein: CASREEQGPFNHEQYF.

The chain carries TRBV19 and TRBJ1-1, with D tentatively TRBD1 (5 bases). The germline gives CDR1 LNHDA, CDR2 SQIVND (reference sequence). The CDR3 loop spans 9 amino acids. Trimming stripped 7 bases from V and 10 bases from J, with 7 bases between. The DNA of the CDR3 is TGTGCCAGTATCGGGGGAGCTTTCTTT. It translates to CASIGGAFF.

The rearrangement links TRBV6-5 to TRBJ1-2, with TRBD1 as a possible D gene (5 bases). The CDR3 covers 15 residues. V lost 5 bases and J lost 11, with 24 bases in between. Germline V lookup: CDR1 MNHEY, CDR2 SVGAGI. CDR3: CASSTGVPGAPWYTF. The CDR3 bases are TGTGCCAGCAGTACCGGAGTCCCTGGGGCCCCCTGGTACACCTTC.

V usage is TRBV19 and J usage is TRBJ1-2; no reliable D call. Trimming stripped 0 bases from V and 8 bases from J, with 10 bases between. This CDR3 has 13 residues. Germline assignment: CDR1 LNHDA and CDR2 SQIVND (reference sequence). The CDR3 here is CASSIDPPRGYTF. The CDR3 region has the DNA TGTGCCAGTAGTATAGATCCCCCCCGGGGCTACACCTTC.

Only one count was recorded for this clone. V and J are TRBV27 and TRBJ2-4; maybe TRBD1 (7 bases). The CDR3 contains 13 residues. Germline CDR1 MNHEY, CDR2 SMNVEV (reference sequence). Trimming pared 3 bases from V and 7 bases from J, leaving 10 bases between. The CDR3, as DNA: TGTGCCAGCAGTTTCAGGGGGGCGAACATTCAGTACTTC. It specifies CASSFRGANIQYF.

The gene calls are TRBV19 and TRBJ2-1; TRBD2 matches at 12 bases. V lost 5 bases and J lost 1; bases outside the gene matches: 6. This CDR3 comprises 17 residues. The germline CDR1 and CDR2 sequences are LNHDA and SQIVND (reference sequence). The CDR3 sequence: CASSPTSGSRSYNEQFF. The CDR3 region has the DNA TGTGCCAGTAGTCCGACTAGCGGGAGTAGGTCCTACAATGAGCAGTTCTTC.

This clone appeared a few times. The CDR3 here is CASTMGGSQPQHF. The CDR3 DNA reads TGTGCCAGTACCATGGGGGGTAGTCAGCCCCAGCATTTT. V gene TRBV19 combines with J gene TRBJ1-5; D is perhaps TRBD1 (5 bases). This CDR3 spans 13 amino acids. Germline V gene lookup returns CDR1 LNHDA and CDR2 SQIVND (reference sequence). V lost 7 bases and J 6 bases, leaving 13 bases between the germline ends. Supplemented by reference TRBV19 and TRBJ1-5, the full variable domain reads DGGITQSPKYLFRKEGQNVTLSCEQNLNHDAMYWYRQDPGQGLRLIYYSQIVNDFQKGDIAEGYSVSREKKESFPLTVTSAQKNPTAFYLCASTMGGSQPQHFGDGTRLSIL.

J is TRBJ2-1 and V is TRBV19, with 12 bases fitting TRBD2. The CDR3 has 18 residues. The germline gives CDR1 LNHDA, CDR2 SQIVND (reference sequence). Trimming took 4 bases from V and 2 from J; bases not matched to a gene: 9. The CDR3 is CASSTGLAGRPAYNEQFF. DNA for the CDR3: TGTGCCAGTAGTACCGGACTAGCGGGGCGACCAGCCTACAATGAGCAGTTCTTC.

J is TRBJ1-3 and V is TRBV6-5, with D possibly being TRBD1 (5 bases). V lost 2 bases, J lost 4 bases, and 6 bases lay in between. The CDR3 contains 13 residues. The germline gives CDR1 MNHEY, CDR2 SVGAGI. CDR3 DNA sequence: TGTGCCAGCAGTTACGACAGAGGAAACACCATATATTTT. Translation gives CASSYDRGNTIYF.

In DNA form, the CDR3 reads TGTGCCTGGGGTGGGGCCGCGAGGGTTCACACTGAAGCTTTCTTT. Protein product: CAWGGAARVHTEAFF. The genes are TRBV30 and TRBJ1-1; D might be TRBD1 (5 bases). CDR3 length equals 15 residues. Germline assignment: CDR1 GTSNPN and CDR2 SVGIG (reference sequence). The germline V and J ends were trimmed by 5 bases and 3 bases, with 19 bases remaining between them.

The chain uses TRBV27 and TRBJ2-1, with D possibly TRBD1 on 5 matching bases. This CDR3 spans 14 amino acids. Germline V gene data show CDR1 as MNHEY and CDR2 as SMNVEV (reference sequence). V lost 8 bases to trimming and J lost 6 bases, with 17 bases between them. The CDR3 DNA is TGTGCCAGCTCGCTTGTTGCAGGGTCCAATGAGCAGTTCTTC. It translates to CASSLVAGSNEQFF.

The chain employs TRBV19 and TRBJ1-5; TRBD1 might be the D (6 bases). The CDR3 spans 16 residues. Germline loops: CDR1 LNHDA, CDR2 SQIVND (reference sequence). The germline V and J ends were trimmed by 5 bases and 0 bases, with 14 bases remaining between them. CDR3 loop: CASSPLGHLSNQPQHF. The CDR3 DNA is TGTGCCAGTAGTCCCCTGGGACATCTTAGCAATCAGCCCCAGCATTTT.

The chain uses TRBV19 and TRBJ2-1; TRBD2 aligns across 9 bases. The V and J ends lost 2 bases and 5 bases, in that order; junction bases with no gene match: 4. The CDR3 covers 15 residues. The germline CDR1 and CDR2 sequences are LNHDA and SQIVND (reference sequence). CDR3 protein: CASSILAGLDNEQFF. The DNA of the CDR3 is TGTGCCAGTAGTATACTAGCGGGATTGGACAATGAGCAGTTCTTC.

This clone has only a few counts. The chain couples TRBV10-1 to TRBJ2-1; D perhaps matches TRBD2 (5 bases). The CDR3 totals 11 residues. The V end lost 0 bases, the J end lost 12 bases, and 6 bases lay between the germline ends. Germline V gives CDR1 WNHNN, CDR2 SYGVQD (reference sequence). CDR3 sequence reads: CASSESEVQFF. The CDR3 DNA follows: TGCGCCAGCAGTGAGTCGGAGGTGCAGTTCTTC.